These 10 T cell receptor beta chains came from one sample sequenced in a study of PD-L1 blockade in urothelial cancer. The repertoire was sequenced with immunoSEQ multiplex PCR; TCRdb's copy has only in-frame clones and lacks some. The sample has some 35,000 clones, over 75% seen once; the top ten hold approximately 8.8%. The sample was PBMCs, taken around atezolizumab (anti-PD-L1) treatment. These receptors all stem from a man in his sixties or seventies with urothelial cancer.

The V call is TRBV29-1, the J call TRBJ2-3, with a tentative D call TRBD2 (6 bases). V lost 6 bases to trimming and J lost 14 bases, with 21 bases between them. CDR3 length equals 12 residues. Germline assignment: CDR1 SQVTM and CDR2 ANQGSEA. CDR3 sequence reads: CSVSRDSNILYF. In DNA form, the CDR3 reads TGCAGCGTCAGTAGGGACTCGAACATACTGTATTTT.

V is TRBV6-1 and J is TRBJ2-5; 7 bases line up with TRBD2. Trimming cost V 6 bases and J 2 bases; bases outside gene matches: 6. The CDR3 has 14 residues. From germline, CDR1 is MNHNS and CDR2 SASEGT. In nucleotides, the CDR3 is TGTGCCAGCAGGGGCGGGGGTACGCAAGAGACCCAGTACTTC. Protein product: CASRGGGTQETQYF.

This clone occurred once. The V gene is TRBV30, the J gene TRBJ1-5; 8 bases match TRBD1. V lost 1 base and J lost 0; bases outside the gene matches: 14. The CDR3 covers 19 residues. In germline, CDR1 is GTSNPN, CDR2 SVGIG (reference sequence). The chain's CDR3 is CAWSGQGATFAYSNQPQHF. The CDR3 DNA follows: TGTGCCTGGAGTGGGCAGGGGGCGACATTCGCTTATAGCAATCAGCCCCAGCATTTT.

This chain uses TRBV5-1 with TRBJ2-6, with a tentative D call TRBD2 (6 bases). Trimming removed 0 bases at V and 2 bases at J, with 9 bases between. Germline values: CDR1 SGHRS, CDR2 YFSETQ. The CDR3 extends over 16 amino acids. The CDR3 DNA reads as TGCGCCAGCAGCTTGGTAGGAGGGACTGGGGCCAACGTCCTGACTTTC. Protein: CASSLVGGTGANVLTF.

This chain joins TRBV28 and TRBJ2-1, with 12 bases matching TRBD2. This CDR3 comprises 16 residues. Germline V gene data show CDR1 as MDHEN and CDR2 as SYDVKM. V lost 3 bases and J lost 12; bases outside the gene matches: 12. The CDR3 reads CASSFGHGTSGLGQFF. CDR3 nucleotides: TGTGCCAGCAGTTTCGGGCACGGGACTAGCGGGTTGGGGCAGTTCTTC.

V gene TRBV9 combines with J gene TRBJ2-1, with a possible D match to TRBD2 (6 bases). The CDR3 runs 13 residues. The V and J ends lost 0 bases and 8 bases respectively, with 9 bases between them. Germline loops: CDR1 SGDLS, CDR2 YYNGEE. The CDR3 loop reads CASSVGWGDEQFF. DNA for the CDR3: TGTGCCAGCAGCGTAGGATGGGGGGATGAGCAGTTCTTC.

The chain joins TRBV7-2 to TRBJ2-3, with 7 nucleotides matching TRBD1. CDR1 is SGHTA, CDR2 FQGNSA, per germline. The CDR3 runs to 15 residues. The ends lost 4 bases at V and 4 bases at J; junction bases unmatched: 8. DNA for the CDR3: TGTGCCAGCAGCTCGAGGGGGCAGGGGGCAGATACGCAGTATTTT. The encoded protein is CASSSRGQGADTQYF.

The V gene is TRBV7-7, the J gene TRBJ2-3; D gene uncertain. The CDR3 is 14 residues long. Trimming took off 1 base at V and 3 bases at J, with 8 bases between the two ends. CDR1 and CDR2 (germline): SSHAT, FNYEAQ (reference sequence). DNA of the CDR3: TGTGCCAGCAGCTTAGATCTGCGGACAGATACGCAGTATTTT. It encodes CASSLDLRTDTQYF.

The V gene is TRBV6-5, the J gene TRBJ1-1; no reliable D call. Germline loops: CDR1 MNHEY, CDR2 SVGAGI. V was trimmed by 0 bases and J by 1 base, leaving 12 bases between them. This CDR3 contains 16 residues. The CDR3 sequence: CASSYSRGGQNTEAFF. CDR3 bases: TGTGCCAGCAGTTACTCGCGCGGCGGCCAGAACACTGAAGCTTTCTTT.

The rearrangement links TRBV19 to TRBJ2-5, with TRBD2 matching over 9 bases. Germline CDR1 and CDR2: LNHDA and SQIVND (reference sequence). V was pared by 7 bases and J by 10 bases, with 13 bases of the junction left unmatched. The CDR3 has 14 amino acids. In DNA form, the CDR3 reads TGTGCCAGTACCGGGACTAGCCTTGGTGAAGGCCAGTACTTC. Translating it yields CASTGTSLGEGQYF.